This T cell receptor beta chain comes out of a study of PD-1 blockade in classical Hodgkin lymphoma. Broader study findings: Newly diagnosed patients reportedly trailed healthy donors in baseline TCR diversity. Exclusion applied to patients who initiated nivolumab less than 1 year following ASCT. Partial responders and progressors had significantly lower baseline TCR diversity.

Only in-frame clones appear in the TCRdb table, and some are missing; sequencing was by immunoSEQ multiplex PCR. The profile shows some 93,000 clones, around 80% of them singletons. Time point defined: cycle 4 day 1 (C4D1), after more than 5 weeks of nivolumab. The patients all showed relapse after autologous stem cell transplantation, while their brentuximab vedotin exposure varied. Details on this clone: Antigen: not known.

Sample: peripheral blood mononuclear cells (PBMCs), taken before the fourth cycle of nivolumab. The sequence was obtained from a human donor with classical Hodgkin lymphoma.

Written as DNA, the CDR3 is TGTGCCATCAGTGGGGACAGTTACGAGCAGTACTTC. Amino acids: CAISGDSYEQYF. The J gene is TRBJ2-7, the V gene TRBV10-3, with 7 bases lining up with TRBD1. The CDR3 is 12 amino acids. Unmatched junction bases numbered 1, after V lost 4 bases and J lost 4 bases. Germline V CDR1 and CDR2: ENHRY, SYGVKD.